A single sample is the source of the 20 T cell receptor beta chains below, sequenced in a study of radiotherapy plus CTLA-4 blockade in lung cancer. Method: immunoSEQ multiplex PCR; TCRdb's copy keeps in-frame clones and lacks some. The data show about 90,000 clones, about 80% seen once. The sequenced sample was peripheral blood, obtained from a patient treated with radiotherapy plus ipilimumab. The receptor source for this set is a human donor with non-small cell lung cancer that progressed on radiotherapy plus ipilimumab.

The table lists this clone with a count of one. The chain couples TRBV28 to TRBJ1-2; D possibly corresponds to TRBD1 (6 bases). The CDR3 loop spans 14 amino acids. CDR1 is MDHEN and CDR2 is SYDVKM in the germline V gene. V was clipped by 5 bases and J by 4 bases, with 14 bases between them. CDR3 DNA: TGTGCCAGCAGTCCCGGGACATCCTTCTATGGCTACACCTTC. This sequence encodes CASSPGTSFYGYTF.

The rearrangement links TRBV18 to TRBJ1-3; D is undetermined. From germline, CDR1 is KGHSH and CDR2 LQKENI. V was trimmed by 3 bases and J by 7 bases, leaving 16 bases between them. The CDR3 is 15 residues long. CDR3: CASSPSGSMGNTIYF. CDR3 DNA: TGTGCCAGCTCACCGTCGGGATCTATGGGGAACACCATATATTTT.

CDR3 DNA: TGTGCCAGCAGCTTACCGGCGACAGGGAACACTGAAGCTTTCTTT. This codes for CASSLPATGNTEAFF. V and J are TRBV6-1 and TRBJ1-1, with D perhaps TRBD1 (6 bases). The CDR3 extends over 15 amino acids. Trimming took off 6 bases at V and 1 base at J, with 15 bases between the two ends. Germline V gives CDR1 MNHNS, CDR2 SASEGT.

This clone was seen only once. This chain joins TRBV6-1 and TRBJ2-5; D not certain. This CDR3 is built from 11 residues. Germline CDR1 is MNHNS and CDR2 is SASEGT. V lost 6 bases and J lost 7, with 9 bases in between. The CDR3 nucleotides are TGTGCCAGCAGCACCCTGGGGACCCAGTACTTC. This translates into CASSTLGTQYF.

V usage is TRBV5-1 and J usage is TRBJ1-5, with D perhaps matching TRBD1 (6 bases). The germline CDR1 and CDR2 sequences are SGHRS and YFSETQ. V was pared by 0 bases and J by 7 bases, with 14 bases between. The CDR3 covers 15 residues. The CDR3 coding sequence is TGCGCCAGCAGCTTGGTCCCGGGACAAGGGCAGCCCCAGCATTTT. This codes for CASSLVPGQGQPQHF.

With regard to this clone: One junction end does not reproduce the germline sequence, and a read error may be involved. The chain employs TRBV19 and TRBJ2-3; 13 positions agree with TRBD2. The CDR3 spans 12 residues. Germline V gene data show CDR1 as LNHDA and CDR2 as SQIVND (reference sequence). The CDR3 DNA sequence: TGTGCCAGTAGTTTCCTACTAGCGGGAGGGAGTTTT. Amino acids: CASSFLLAGGSF.

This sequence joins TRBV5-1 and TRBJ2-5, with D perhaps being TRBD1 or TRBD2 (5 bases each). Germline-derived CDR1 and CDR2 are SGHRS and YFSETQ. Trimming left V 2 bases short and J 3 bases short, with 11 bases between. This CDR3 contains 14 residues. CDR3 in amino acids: CASSLGTMKETQYF. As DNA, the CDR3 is TGCGCCAGCAGCTTAGGGACCATGAAAGAGACCCAGTACTTC. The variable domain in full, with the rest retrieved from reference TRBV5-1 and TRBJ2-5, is KAGVTQTPRYLIKTRGQQVTLSCSPISGHRSVSWYQQTPGQGLQFLFEYFSETQRNKGNFPGRFSGRQFSNSRSEMNVSTLELGDSALYLCASSLGTMKETQYFGPGTRLLVL.

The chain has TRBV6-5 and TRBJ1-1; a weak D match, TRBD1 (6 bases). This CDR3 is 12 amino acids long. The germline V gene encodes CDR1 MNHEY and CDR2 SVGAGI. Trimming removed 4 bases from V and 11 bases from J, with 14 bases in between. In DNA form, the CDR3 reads TGTGCCAGCAGTTCGTCCGGGACATTTGCTTTCTTT. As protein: CASSSSGTFAFF.

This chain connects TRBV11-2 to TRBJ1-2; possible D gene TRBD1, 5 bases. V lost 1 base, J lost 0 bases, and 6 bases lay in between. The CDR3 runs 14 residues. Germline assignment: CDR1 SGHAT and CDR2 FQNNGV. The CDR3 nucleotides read TGTGCCAGCAGCTTAGGGGGGGCTAACTATGGCTACACCTTC. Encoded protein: CASSLGGANYGYTF.

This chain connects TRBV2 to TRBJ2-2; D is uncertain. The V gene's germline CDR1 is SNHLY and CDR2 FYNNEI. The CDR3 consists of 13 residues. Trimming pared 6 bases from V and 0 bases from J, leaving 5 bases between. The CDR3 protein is CASRQSNTGELFF. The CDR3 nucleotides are TGTGCCAGCAGACAGTCGAACACCGGGGAGCTGTTTTTT.

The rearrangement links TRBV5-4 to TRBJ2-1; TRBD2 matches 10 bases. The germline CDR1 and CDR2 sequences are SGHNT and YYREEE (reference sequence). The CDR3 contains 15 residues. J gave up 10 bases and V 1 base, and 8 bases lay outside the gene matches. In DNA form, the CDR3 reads TGTGCCAGCAGCTTGAAACTAGCGGGAAAAGACGAGCAGTTCTTC. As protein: CASSLKLAGKDEQFF.

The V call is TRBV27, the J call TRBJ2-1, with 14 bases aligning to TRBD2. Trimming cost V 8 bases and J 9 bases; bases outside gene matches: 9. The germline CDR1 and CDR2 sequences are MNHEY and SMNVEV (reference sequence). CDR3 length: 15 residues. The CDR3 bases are TGTGCCAGCCGCCCGGGACTAGCGGGAGATGGTGAGCAGTTCTTC. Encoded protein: CASRPGLAGDGEQFF.

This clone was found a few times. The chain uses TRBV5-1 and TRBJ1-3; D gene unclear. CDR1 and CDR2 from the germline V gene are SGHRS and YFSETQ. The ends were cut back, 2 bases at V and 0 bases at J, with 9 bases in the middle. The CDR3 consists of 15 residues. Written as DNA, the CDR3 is TGCGCCAGCAGCTTCAACAGCGCCTCTGGAAACACCATATATTTT. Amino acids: CASSFNSASGNTIYF.

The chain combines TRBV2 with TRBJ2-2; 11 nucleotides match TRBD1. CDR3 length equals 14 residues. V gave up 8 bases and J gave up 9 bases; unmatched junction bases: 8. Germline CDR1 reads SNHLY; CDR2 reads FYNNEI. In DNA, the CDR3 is TGTGCCAGCGGAGCGGGACAGGGGGTCCGGGAGCTGTTTTTT. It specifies CASGAGQGVRELFF.

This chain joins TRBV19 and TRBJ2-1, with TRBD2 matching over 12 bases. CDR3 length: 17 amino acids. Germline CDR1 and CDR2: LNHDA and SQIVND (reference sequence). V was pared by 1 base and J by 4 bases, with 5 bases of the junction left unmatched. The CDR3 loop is CASSIAASGGVYNEQFF. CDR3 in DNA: TGTGCCAGTAGTATAGCCGCTAGCGGGGGGGTATACAATGAGCAGTTCTTC.

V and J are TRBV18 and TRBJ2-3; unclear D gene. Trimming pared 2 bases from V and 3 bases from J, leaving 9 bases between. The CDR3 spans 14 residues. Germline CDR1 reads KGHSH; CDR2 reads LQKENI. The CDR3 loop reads CASSPIGETDTQYF. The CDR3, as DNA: TGTGCCAGCTCACCAATAGGAGAGACAGATACGCAGTATTTT.

DNA of the CDR3: TGTGCCAGCAGTGCCCCAGGAAAAGTCGCCCACGAGCAGTACTTC. Amino acids: CASSAPGKVAHEQYF. The rearrangement uses TRBV6-1 and TRBJ2-7; D is unresolved. Germline CDR1 MNHNS, CDR2 SASEGT. Trimming pared 4 bases from V and 5 bases from J, leaving 18 bases between. This CDR3 spans 15 amino acids.

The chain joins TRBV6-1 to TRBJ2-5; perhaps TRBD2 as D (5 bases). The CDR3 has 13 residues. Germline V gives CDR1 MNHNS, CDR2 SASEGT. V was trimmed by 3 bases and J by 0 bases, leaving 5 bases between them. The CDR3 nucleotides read TGTGCCAGCAGTGAGACTAACCAAGAGACCCAGTACTTC. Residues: CASSETNQETQYF.

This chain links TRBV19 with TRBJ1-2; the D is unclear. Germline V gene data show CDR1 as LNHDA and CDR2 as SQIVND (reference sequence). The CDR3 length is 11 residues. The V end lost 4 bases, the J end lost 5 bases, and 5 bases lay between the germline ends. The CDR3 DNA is TGTGCCAGTAGTAATACATATGGCTACACCTTC. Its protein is CASSNTYGYTF.

The CDR3 loop is CASSEQGKNTEAFF. The CDR3 DNA sequence: TGTGCCAGCAGCGAACAGGGAAAGAACACTGAAGCTTTCTTT. The V call is TRBV11-3, the J call TRBJ1-1, with D perhaps matching TRBD1 (6 bases). The CDR3 totals 14 residues. The germline gives CDR1 SGHNT, CDR2 YENEEA. Trimming pared 5 bases from V and 1 base from J, leaving 11 bases between.